This TCR beta chain was obtained from a study of neoadjuvant anti-PD-1 for oral cavity cancer. For the study at large: Before surgery, most patients got three to four biweekly 3 mg/kg nivolumab doses.

Time point denoted: after neoadjuvant nivolumab, at surgical resection. These oral cavity squamous cell carcinomas were HPV-negative and locally advanced. The length of the CDR3 is 16 residues. CDR1 and CDR2 (germline): WSHSY, SAAADI. V dropped 0 bases and J dropped 5; count of bases not matched to a gene: 6. Six replicates per PBMC sample, mostly from 480 ng of genomic DNA. The table came from immunoSEQ multiplex PCR; TCRdb's copy has only in-frame clones and leaves some out. Of around 13,000 clones in the sample, 70% to 85% were seen once. This TCR derives from a person between 40 and 80 years old with oral cavity squamous cell carcinoma. Sample: PBMCs, taken after nivolumab (anti-PD-1) treatment. The chain joins TRBV10-2 to TRBJ2-1, with 8 positions matching TRBD2. CDR3 DNA sequence: TGCGCCAGCAGTGAGTCGGGACTAGACGGTCACAATGAGCAGTTCTTC. The encoded protein is CASSESGLDGHNEQFF.